Listed here are 12 T cell receptor beta chains from one sample, sequenced in a study of blood T cell repertoires in COVID-19. This table comes from immunoSEQ multiplex PCR, and its TCRdb copy is limited to in-frame clones, with some not included. The sample records some 420,000 clones, approximately 92% being singletons. Specimen: PBMCs or T cells enriched from blood (not recorded which). Receptors were obtained from a man in his thirties or forties who had recovered from COVID-19.

The genes are TRBV7-2 and TRBJ2-3, with a weak D call TRBD1 (5 bases). Germline CDR1 SGHTA, CDR2 FQGNSA. The CDR3 loop spans 18 amino acids. Deletions cut 5 bases from V and 4 bases from J, with 25 bases between. CDR3 DNA sequence: TGTGCCAGCAGCCCCAGAAGTGGGGCCCACCCCCGGGCAGATACGCAGTATTTT. This translates into CASSPRSGAHPRADTQYF.

This chain links TRBV19 with TRBJ2-3; D is perhaps TRBD2 (5 bases). Germline lookup yields CDR1 LNHDA and CDR2 SQIVND (reference sequence). This CDR3 region has 14 residues. V was trimmed by 5 bases and J by 2 bases, leaving 11 bases between them. The CDR3 bases are TGTGCCAGTAGTCAGGTGGGAGCCACAGATACGCAGTATTTT. Translation: CASSQVGATDTQYF.

This sequence joins TRBV10-3 and TRBJ2-2, with D unresolved. Germline V gives CDR1 ENHRY, CDR2 SYGVKD. This CDR3 has 15 residues. The V end lost 4 bases, the J end lost 4 bases, and 13 bases lay between the germline ends. CDR3 amino acids: CAISGSSGGTGELFF. The DNA for the CDR3 is TGTGCCATCAGTGGATCTAGTGGCGGCACCGGGGAGCTGTTTTTT.

The CDR3 nucleotides read TGCGCCAGCAGCCAAGATGACAGGGCTTCCTACAATGAGCAGTTCTTC. Translation gives CASSQDDRASYNEQFF. The V and J genes are TRBV4-1 and TRBJ2-1; 7 bases map to TRBD1. The germline V gene encodes CDR1 MGHRA and CDR2 YSYEKL. The CDR3 consists of 16 residues. J was trimmed by 1 base and V by 0 bases; bases with no gene match: 3.

This chain joins TRBV15 and TRBJ1-1, with 9 bases aligning to TRBD1. V shed 0 bases and J 7 bases; nucleotides not matched to a gene: 6. This CDR3 has 15 residues. Germline CDR1 reads LNHNV; CDR2 reads YYDKDF (reference sequence). The CDR3 reads CATSRDQRGQGEAFF. The CDR3 nucleotides are TGTGCCACCAGCAGAGATCAGAGGGGACAGGGTGAAGCTTTCTTT.

The CDR3 nucleotides are TGTGCCAGCAGACCTAGGATTTCGAATGAGCAGTTCTTC. Translation: CASRPRISNEQFF. This chain joins TRBV12-3 or TRBV12-4 and TRBJ2-1; D unclear. The CDR3 is made up of 13 amino acids. Between the trimmed V and J ends, which lost 6 bases and 7 bases, there was a span of 13 bases.

V and J are TRBV12-5 and TRBJ1-6; no clear D gene. Trimming took 6 bases from V and 6 from J, leaving 6 bases between them. Germline CDR1 and CDR2: LGHNT and FRNRAP. The CDR3 has 12 residues. The CDR3 bases are TGTGCTAGTGGCCTGAGTAATTCACCCCTCCACTTT. This translates into CASGLSNSPLHF.

The gene calls are TRBV6-1 and TRBJ1-1, with D possibly being TRBD1 (5 bases). The CDR3 spans 15 residues. CDR1 is MNHNS, CDR2 SASEGT, per germline. The V end lost 1 base, the J end lost 0 bases, and 9 bases lay between the germline ends. DNA for the CDR3: TGTGCCAGCAGTGAAGGTAGGGGTATGAACACTGAAGCTTTCTTT. Encoded protein: CASSEGRGMNTEAFF.

The chain joins TRBV7-3 to TRBJ2-3; tentatively, D is TRBD2 (6 bases). Germline V gene lookup returns CDR1 SGHTA and CDR2 FQGTGA. The CDR3 spans 13 residues. Deletions cut 5 bases from V and 4 bases from J, with 10 bases between. The CDR3 DNA reads TGTGCCAGCAGCCAGGGAGGTTCAGATACGCAGTATTTT. As protein: CASSQGGSDTQYF.

The chain recombines TRBV18 with TRBJ2-1, with D tentatively TRBD2 (6 bases). Germline CDR1 and CDR2: KGHSH and LQKENI. The length of the CDR3 is 15 residues. V dropped 2 bases and J dropped 1 base, with 9 bases sitting between them. As DNA, the CDR3 is TGTGCCAGCTCACCAGCGGGAACATCCTACAATGAGCAGTTCTTC. Translated: CASSPAGTSYNEQFF.

This rearrangement joins TRBV3-1 (or the pseudogene TRBV3-2) to TRBJ1-1, with 7 bases lining up with TRBD1. This CDR3 has 11 residues. J gave up 8 bases and V 6 bases, and 3 bases lay outside the gene matches. Germline V gene data show CDR1 as LGHDT and CDR2 as YNNKEL (reference sequence). The chain's CDR3 is CASRTGSEAFF. The CDR3 nucleotides are TGTGCCAGCAGGACAGGGTCGGAAGCTTTCTTT.

The chain joins TRBV7-2 to TRBJ2-7, with 11 bases lining up with TRBD2. V shed 5 bases, J shed 4 bases, and the junction held 10 bases outside the gene matches. Germline CDR1 and CDR2: SGHTA and FQGNSA. This CDR3 region has 16 residues. The CDR3 sequence is CASSHRTSGSLYEQYF. The CDR3, as DNA: TGTGCCAGCAGCCACCGAACTAGCGGGAGTTTGTACGAGCAGTACTTC.